This T cell receptor (beta chain) was observed in a study of cytomegalovirus exposure and HLA in healthy donors. This CDR3 spans 17 amino acids. J was trimmed by 3 bases and V by 5 bases; bases with no gene match: 16. Per germline, CDR1 SGHAT and CDR2 FQNNGV. Regarding the study as a whole: In a later analysis, V- and J-gene trimming of beta chains associated with a DCLRE1C missense variant, replicated independently. The study designated 150 to 200 TCR beta chains cytomegalovirus-associated.

Only a few counts were recorded for this clone. Antigen unknown. PCR employed 60 Vbeta and 13 Jbeta primers. Data came from immunoSEQ multiplex PCR; TCRdb stores just in-frame clones and leaves some out. The sample has about 110,000 clones; around 80% are singletons. The chain couples TRBV11-2 to TRBJ2-7, with 7 bases lining up with TRBD1. This receptor was obtained from a man aged 25-45 years in good health and CMV-seropositive. What was sequenced was PBMCs. The CDR3 DNA is TGTGCCAGCAGCCCCCGAAGGGGGCGCAGTGCTAGCTACGAGCAGTACTTC. This translates into CASSPRRGRSASYEQYF.